The 4 T cell receptor beta chains listed next were all sequenced from one sample in a study of cytomegalovirus exposure and HLA in healthy donors. The PCR used 60 Vbeta and 13 Jbeta primers. Clones were read by immunoSEQ multiplex PCR, and TCRdb kept only the in-frame ones, dropping some. The sample has 100,000 to 150,000 clones, around three quarters seen once. What was sequenced was PBMCs. All receptors derive from a woman aged 45-60 years in good health and CMV-seronegative.

The CDR3, as DNA: TGCGCCAGCAGGAAACCCGGCGGGCCCTACGAGCAGTACTTC. Protein product: CASRKPGGPYEQYF. This chain joins TRBV5-1 and TRBJ2-7, with D maybe TRBD2 (5 bases). From germline, CDR1 is SGHRS and CDR2 YFSETQ. This CDR3 contains 14 residues. Trimming took off 5 bases at V and 2 bases at J, with 14 bases between the two ends.

The rearrangement joins TRBV19 to TRBJ1-4, with 8 bases identical to TRBD1. The CDR3 is made up of 16 amino acids. In germline, CDR1 is LNHDA, CDR2 SQIVND (reference sequence). V was clipped by 3 bases and J by 4 bases; unmatched bases: 7. Here the CDR3 reads CASSIDGTGGNEKLFF. CDR3 coding DNA: TGTGCCAGTAGTATCGACGGGACAGGCGGTAATGAAAAACTGTTTTTT. The variable domain in full, with the rest retrieved from reference TRBV19 and TRBJ1-4, is DGGITQSPKYLFRKEGQNVTLSCEQNLNHDAMYWYRQDPGQGLRLIYYSQIVNDFQKGDIAEGYSVSREKKESFPLTVTSAQKNPTAFYLCASSIDGTGGNEKLFFGSGTQLSVL.

The genes are TRBV9 and TRBJ1-2; D is possibly TRBD1 (5 bases). V was pared by 4 bases and J by 4 bases, with 11 bases between. Germline CDR1 SGDLS, CDR2 YYNGEE. The CDR3 loop spans 13 amino acids. CDR3 protein: CASSSQVTYGYTF. The DNA of the CDR3 is TGTGCCAGCAGCTCACAGGTTACCTATGGCTACACCTTC.

The rearrangement joins TRBV29-1 to TRBJ2-5; 10 bases match TRBD1. With 7 bases clipped from V and 5 bases from J, the junction kept 7 bases outside the gene matches. Germline V gives CDR1 SQVTM, CDR2 ANQGSEA. There are 13 residues in the CDR3. The CDR3 region is CSARQGAGETQYF. The CDR3 coding sequence is TGCAGCGCTAGACAGGGGGCCGGGGAGACCCAGTACTTC.